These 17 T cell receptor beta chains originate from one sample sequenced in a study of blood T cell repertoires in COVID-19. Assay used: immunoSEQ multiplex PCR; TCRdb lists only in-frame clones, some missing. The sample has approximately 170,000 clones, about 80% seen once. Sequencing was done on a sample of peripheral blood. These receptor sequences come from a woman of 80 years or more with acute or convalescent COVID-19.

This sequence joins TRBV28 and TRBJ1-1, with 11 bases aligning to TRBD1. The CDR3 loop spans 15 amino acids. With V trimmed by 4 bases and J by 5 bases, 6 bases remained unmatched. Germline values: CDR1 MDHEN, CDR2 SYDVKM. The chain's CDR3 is CASSYGQGAWTEAFF. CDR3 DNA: TGTGCCAGCAGTTACGGACAGGGGGCATGGACTGAAGCTTTCTTT.

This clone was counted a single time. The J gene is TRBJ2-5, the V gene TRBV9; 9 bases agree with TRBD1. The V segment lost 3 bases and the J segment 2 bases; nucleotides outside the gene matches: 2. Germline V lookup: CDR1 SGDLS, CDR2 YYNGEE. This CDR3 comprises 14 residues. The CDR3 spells CASSGTGAQETQYF. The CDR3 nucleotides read TGTGCCAGCAGCGGGACAGGGGCACAAGAGACCCAGTACTTC.

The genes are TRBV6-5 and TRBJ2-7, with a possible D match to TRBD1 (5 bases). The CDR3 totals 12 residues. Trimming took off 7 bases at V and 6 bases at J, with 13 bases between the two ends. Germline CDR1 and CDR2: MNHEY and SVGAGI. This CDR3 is CASTDWGREQYF. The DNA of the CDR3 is TGTGCCAGCACCGACTGGGGCCGCGAGCAGTACTTC.

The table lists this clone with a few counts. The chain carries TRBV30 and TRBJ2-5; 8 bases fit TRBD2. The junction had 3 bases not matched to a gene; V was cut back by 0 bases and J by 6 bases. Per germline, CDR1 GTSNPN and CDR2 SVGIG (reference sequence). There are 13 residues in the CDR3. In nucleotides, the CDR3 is TGTGCCTGGAGTGTAATAGCGGGAAAGACCCAGTACTTC. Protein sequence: CAWSVIAGKTQYF.

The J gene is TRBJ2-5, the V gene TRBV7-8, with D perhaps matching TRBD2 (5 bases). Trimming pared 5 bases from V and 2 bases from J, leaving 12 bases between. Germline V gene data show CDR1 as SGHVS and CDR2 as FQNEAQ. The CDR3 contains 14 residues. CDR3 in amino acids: CASSRFRGQETQYF. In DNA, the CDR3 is TGTGCCAGCAGCAGGTTTCGGGGACAAGAGACCCAGTACTTC.

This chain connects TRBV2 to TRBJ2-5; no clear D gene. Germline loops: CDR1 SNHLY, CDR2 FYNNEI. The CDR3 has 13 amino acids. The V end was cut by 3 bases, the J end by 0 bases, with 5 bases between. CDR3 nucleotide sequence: TGTGCCAGCAGTGAGCAGAACCAAGAGACCCAGTACTTC. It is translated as CASSEQNQETQYF.

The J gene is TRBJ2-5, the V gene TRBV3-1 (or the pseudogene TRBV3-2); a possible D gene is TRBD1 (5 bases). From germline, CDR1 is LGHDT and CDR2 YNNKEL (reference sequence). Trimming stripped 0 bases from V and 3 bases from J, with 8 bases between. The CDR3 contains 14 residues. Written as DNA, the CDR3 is TGTGCCAGCAGCCAAGATCTCAGGGAAGAGACCCAGTACTTC. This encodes CASSQDLREETQYF.

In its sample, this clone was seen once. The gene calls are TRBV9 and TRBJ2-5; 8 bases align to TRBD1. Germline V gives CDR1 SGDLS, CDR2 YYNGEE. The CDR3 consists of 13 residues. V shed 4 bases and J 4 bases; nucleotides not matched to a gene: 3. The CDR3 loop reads CASSPQGGETQYF. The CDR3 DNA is TGTGCCAGCAGCCCACAGGGGGGAGAGACCCAGTACTTC.

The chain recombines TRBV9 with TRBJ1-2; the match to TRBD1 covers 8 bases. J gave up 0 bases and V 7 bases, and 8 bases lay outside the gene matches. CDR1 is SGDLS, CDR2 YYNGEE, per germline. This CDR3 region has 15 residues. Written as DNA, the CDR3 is TGTGCCAGCTCAAAGACAGGGGCGTCTAACTATGGCTACACCTTC. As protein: CASSKTGASNYGYTF.

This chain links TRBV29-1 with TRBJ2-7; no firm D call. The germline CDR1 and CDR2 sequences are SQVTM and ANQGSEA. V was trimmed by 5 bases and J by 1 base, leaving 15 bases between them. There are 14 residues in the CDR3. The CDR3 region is CSVTFLGGSYEQYF. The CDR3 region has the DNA TGCAGCGTTACGTTTCTAGGTGGATCCTACGAGCAGTACTTC.

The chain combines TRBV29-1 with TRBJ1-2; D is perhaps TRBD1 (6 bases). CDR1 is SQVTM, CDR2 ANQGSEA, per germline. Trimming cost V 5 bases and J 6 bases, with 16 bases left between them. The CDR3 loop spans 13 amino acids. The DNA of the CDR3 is TGCAGCGTTCAAGTCAGGGGAGTTGATGGCTACACCTTC. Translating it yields CSVQVRGVDGYTF.

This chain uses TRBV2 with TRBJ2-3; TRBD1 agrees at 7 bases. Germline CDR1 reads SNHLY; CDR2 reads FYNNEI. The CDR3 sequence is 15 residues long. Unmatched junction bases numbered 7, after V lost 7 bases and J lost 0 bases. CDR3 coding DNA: TGTGCCAGCAATATTGGGACAGTTAGCACAGATACGCAGTATTTT. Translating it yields CASNIGTVSTDTQYF.

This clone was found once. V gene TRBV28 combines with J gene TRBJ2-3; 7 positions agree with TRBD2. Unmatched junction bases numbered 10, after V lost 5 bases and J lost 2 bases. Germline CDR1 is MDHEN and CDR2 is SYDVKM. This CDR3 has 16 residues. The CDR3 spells CASSPLGGGNTDTQYF. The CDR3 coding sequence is TGTGCCAGCAGTCCCCTCGGCGGGGGTAACACAGATACGCAGTATTTT.

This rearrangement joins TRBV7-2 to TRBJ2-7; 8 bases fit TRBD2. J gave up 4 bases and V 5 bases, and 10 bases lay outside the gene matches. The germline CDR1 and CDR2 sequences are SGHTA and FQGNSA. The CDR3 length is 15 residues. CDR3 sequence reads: CASSPVIAGSYEQYF. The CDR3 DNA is TGTGCCAGCAGCCCGGTAATAGCGGGGAGTTACGAGCAGTACTTC.

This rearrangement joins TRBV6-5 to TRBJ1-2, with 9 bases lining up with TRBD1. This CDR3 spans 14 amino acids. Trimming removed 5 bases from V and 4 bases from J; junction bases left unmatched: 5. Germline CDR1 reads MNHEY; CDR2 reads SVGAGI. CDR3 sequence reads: CASSRTGELYGYTF. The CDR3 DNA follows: TGTGCCAGCAGTCGGACAGGGGAACTCTATGGCTACACCTTC.

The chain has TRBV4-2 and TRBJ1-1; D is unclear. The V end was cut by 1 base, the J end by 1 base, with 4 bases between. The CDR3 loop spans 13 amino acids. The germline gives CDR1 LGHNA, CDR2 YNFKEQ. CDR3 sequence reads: CASSQGENTEAFF. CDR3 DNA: TGTGCCAGCAGCCAAGGAGAGAACACTGAAGCTTTCTTT.

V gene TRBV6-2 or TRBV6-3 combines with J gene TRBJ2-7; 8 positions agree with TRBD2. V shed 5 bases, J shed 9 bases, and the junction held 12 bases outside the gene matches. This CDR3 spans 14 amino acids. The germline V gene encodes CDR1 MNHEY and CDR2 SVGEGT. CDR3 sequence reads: CASSIELGLASQYF. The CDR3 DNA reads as TGTGCCAGCAGTATCGAGTTAGGACTAGCCTCGCAGTACTTC.